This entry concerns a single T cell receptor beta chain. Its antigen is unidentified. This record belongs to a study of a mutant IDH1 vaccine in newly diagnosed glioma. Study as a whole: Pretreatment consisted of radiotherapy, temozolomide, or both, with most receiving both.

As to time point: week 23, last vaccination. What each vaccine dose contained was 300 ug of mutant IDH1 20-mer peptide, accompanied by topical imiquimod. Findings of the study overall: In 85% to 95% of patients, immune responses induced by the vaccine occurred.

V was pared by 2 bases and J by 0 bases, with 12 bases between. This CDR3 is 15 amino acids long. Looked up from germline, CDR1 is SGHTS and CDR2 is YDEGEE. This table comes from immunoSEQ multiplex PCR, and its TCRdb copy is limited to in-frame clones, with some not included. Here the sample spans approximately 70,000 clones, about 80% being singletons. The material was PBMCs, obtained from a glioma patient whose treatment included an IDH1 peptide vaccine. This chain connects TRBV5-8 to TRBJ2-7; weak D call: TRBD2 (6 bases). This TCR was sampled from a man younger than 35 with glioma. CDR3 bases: TGTGCCAGCAGCTTCGGAGGGCGGGCCTCCTACGAGCAGTACTTC. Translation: CASSFGGRASYEQYF.